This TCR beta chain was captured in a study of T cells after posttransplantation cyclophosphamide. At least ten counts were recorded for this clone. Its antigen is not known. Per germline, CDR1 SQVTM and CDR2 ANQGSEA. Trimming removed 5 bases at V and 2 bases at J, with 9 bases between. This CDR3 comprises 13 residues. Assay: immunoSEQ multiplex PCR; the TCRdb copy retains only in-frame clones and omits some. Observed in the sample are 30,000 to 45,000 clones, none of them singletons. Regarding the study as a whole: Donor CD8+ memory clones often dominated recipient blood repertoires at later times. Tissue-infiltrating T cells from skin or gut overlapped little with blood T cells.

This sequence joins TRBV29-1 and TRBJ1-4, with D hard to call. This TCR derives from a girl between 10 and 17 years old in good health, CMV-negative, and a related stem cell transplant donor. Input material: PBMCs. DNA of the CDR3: TGCAGCGTTAGCGTAGGCACTAATGAAAAACTGTTTTTT. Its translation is CSVSVGTNEKLFF.